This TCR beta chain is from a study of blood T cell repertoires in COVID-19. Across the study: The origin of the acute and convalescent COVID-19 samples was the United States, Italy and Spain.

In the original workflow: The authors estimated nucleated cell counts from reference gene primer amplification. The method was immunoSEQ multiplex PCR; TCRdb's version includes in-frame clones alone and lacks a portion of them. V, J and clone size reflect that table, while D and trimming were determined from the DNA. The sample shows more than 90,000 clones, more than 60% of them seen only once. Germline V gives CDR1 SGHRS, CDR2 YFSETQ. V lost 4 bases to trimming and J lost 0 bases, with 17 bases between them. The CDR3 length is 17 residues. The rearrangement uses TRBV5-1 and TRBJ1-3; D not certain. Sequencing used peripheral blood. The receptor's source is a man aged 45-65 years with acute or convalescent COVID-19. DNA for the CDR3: TGCGCCAGCAGCACGCACGGAGCCGCTAACTCTGGAAACACCATATATTTT. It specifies CASSTHGAANSGNTIYF.